The 5 T cell receptor beta chains given below trace back to one sample, sequenced in a study of identifying expanded T cells in peripheral blood. Libraries were prepared by immunoSEQ multiplex PCR; TCRdb keeps only in-frame clonotypes and omits some of them. The table shows tens of thousands of clones, with approximately 88% occurring only once. Sequenced sample: blood. The receptor set was obtained from a person aged 18 to 70 in good health.

The chain joins TRBV4-1 to TRBJ2-1, with 9 bases identical to TRBD2. Per germline, CDR1 MGHRA and CDR2 YSYEKL. V trimming: 0 bases; J trimming: 2 bases; junction bases outside the gene matches: 8. CDR3 size: 18 residues. As DNA, the CDR3 is TGCGCCAGCAGCCAAGATCCTCGCGGGGGGGCTCCCTACAATGAGCAGTTCTTC. Translating it yields CASSQDPRGGAPYNEQFF.

To note about this clone: The sample contains more than one DNA sequence encoding this CDR3. The CDR3 here is CASSLAVTDTQYF. CDR3 coding DNA: TGTGCCAGCAGCTTAGCCGTCACAGATACGCAGTATTTT. The V and J genes are TRBV11-3 and TRBJ2-3, with unresolved D. CDR3 length equals 13 residues. Per the germline V gene, CDR1 is SGHNT and CDR2 is YENEEA. The V end was cut by 1 base, the J end by 2 bases, with 4 bases between.

The rearrangement joins TRBV19 to TRBJ2-7; D is perhaps TRBD2 (5 bases). V was trimmed by 5 bases and J by 4 bases, leaving 15 bases between them. Germline V lookup: CDR1 LNHDA, CDR2 SQIVND (reference sequence). This CDR3 has 14 amino acids. The CDR3 sequence is CASSVRVSGYEQYF. For the CDR3, the DNA is TGTGCCAGTAGTGTACGTGTTTCGGGGTACGAGCAGTACTTC.

The CDR3 spells CASSPVQGGTSYEQYF. CDR3 sequence (DNA): TGTGCCAGCTCACCAGTCCAAGGGGGTACCTCCTACGAGCAGTACTTC. The rearrangement joins TRBV18 to TRBJ2-7; a weak D match, TRBD1 (6 bases). The CDR3 runs 16 residues. Germline V gene data show CDR1 as KGHSH and CDR2 as LQKENI. V dropped 2 bases and J dropped 0 bases, with 14 bases sitting between them.

The rearrangement joins TRBV7-2 to TRBJ2-3; TRBD2 agrees at 7 bases. In germline, CDR1 is SGHTA, CDR2 FQGNSA. The CDR3 runs 16 residues. The ends lost 5 bases at V and 2 bases at J; junction bases unmatched: 10. CDR3 region: CASSALGGSITDTQYF. The CDR3 coding sequence is TGTGCCAGCAGCGCTCTGGGCGGGAGCATCACAGATACGCAGTATTTT.